Presented here are 4 T cell receptor beta chains from one specimen sequenced in a study of cytomegalovirus exposure and HLA in healthy donors (TCRdb year 2017). The method was the immunoSEQ multiplex PCR assay. A mixture of 60 forward primers for TCR Vbeta segments and 13 reverse primers for TCR Jbeta segments was used in the multiplex PCR. TCRdb mirrors the immuneACCESS table, restricted to in-frame sequences. Some clones are absent from its copies; in checked studies, under half trace to an unresolved V gene, and the reason for the others is unknown. The sample records around 180,000 clones, about three quarters of which are singletons. Clones ranked in the top ten supply roughly 1.6% of the sample. Sequenced material: PBMCs. The receptors originated from a girl under 18 in good health and CMV-seronegative.

CDR3 sequence reads: CASSISSGGAKETQYF. The CDR3 DNA reads TGCGCCAGCAGCATCTCTAGCGGGGGGGCCAAAGAGACCCAGTACTTC. J is TRBJ2-5 and V is TRBV5-1, with TRBD2 identical over 12 bases. Germline assignment: CDR1 SGHRS and CDR2 YFSETQ. Unmatched junction bases numbered 7, after V lost 4 bases and J lost 3 bases. CDR3 size: 16 residues.

The chain couples TRBV29-1 to TRBJ2-3; D not resolved. Germline loops: CDR1 SQVTM, CDR2 ANQGSEA. This CDR3 is built from 11 residues. The V and J ends lost 8 bases and 2 bases respectively, with 8 bases between them. CDR3 loop: CSHSYTDTQYF. The CDR3 coding sequence is TGCAGCCACAGTTACACAGATACGCAGTATTTT.

The chain combines TRBV19 with TRBJ1-4; D is uncertain. Trimming left V 8 bases short and J 7 bases short, with 8 bases between. The germline V gene encodes CDR1 LNHDA and CDR2 SQIVND (reference sequence). CDR3 length: 11 residues. For the CDR3, the DNA is TGTGCCAGTGTGTCGGGTGAAAAACTGTTTTTT. Amino acid sequence: CASVSGEKLFF. The full variable domain, rest sourced from reference TRBV19 and TRBJ1-4, is DGGITQSPKYLFRKEGQNVTLSCEQNLNHDAMYWYRQDPGQGLRLIYYSQIVNDFQKGDIAEGYSVSREKKESFPLTVTSAQKNPTAFYLCASVSGEKLFFGSGTQLSVL.

This sequence joins TRBV4-2 and TRBJ2-5; D might be TRBD2 (6 bases). The better agreement between TRBJ2-7 and the DNA end casts doubt on the J call. Germline values: CDR1 LGHNA, CDR2 YNFKEQ. The CDR3 has 14 amino acids. The CDR3 is CASSQGEEAYEQYF. In nucleotides, the CDR3 is TGTGCCAGCAGCCAAGGGGAGGAAGCCTACGAGCAGTACTTC.